This T cell receptor beta chain comes out of a study of blood T cells in healthy people across ages. Germline V gives CDR1 LNHNV, CDR2 YYDKDF (reference sequence). The V and J ends lost 6 bases and 3 bases respectively, with 21 bases between them. The CDR3 sequence is 16 residues long. A second PCR, run for roughly 7 to 12 cycles, used a sample-barcoded 5' primer plus a J-beta primer mix. One entry per CDR3 protein results from TCRdb running MiXCR on the 5' RACE reads. The sample lists 650,000 to 700,000 distinct CDR3 sequences; 52% were seen once. The clonotype comes from a woman older than 75 in good health. This chain links TRBV15 with TRBJ2-7; either TRBD1 or TRBD2 may supply D (7 bases each). Sequencing input: blood. The CDR3 sequence is CATRGGTAGNIYEQYF. The DNA of the CDR3 is TGTGCCACCAGAGGGGGGACAGCGGGGAATATCTACGAGCAGTACTTC.